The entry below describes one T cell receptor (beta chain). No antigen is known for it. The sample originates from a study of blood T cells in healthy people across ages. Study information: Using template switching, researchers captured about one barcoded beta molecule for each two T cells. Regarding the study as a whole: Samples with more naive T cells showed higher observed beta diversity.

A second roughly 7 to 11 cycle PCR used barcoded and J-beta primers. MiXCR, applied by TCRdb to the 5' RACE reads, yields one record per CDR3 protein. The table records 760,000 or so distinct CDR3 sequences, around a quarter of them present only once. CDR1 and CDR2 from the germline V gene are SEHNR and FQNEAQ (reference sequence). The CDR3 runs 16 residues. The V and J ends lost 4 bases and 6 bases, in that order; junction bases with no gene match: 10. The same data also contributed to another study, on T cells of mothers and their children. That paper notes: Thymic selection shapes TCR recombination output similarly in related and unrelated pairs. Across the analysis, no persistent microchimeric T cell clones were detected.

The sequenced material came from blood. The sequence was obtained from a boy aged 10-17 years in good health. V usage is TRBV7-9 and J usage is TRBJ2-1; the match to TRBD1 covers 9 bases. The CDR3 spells CASSYTKGQGGNEQFF. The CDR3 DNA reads TGTGCCAGCAGCTACACTAAGGGACAGGGAGGCAATGAGCAGTTCTTC. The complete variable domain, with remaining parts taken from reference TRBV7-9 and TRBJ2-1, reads DTGVSQNPRHKITKRGQNVTFRCDPISEHNRLYWYRQTLGQGPEFLTYFQNEAQLEKSRLLSDRFSAERPKGSFSTLEIQRTEQGDSAMYLCASSYTKGQGGNEQFFGPGTRLTVL.